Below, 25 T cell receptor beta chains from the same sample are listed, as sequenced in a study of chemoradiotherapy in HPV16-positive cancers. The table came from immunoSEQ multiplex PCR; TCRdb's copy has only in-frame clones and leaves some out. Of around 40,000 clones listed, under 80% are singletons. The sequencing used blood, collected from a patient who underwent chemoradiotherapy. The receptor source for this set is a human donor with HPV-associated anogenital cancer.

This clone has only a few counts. CDR3 sequence: CASSAQGNYGYTF. Written as DNA, the CDR3 is TGTGCCAGTAGTGCGCAGGGGAACTATGGCTACACCTTC. The V gene is TRBV19, the J gene TRBJ1-2; D is perhaps TRBD1 (6 bases). Trimming left V 5 bases short and J 2 bases short, with 9 bases between. Germline values: CDR1 LNHDA, CDR2 SQIVND (reference sequence). The CDR3 runs to 13 residues.

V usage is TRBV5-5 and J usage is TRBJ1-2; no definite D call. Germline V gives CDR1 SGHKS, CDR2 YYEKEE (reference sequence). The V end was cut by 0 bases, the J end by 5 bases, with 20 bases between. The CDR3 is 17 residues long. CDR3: CASSLDWSASNTYGYTF. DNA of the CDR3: TGTGCCAGCAGCTTGGATTGGAGCGCCTCGAATACTTATGGCTACACCTTC.

The CDR3 region is CASNPTGFLDYGYTF. The CDR3 DNA sequence: TGTGCCAGCAATCCGACAGGGTTTTTAGACTATGGCTACACCTTC. V gene TRBV9 combines with J gene TRBJ1-2; 7 bases align to TRBD1. CDR1 SGDLS and CDR2 YYNGEE come from the germline V gene. This CDR3 contains 15 residues. J lost 3 bases, V lost 6 bases, and 11 bases had no gene match.

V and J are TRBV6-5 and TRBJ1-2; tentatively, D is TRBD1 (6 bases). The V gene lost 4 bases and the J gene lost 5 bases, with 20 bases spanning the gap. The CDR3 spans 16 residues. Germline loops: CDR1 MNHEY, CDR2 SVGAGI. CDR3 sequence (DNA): TGTGCCAGCAGTTTGGGACATCTCCGGCCTCTTTATGGCTACACCTTC. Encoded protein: CASSLGHLRPLYGYTF.

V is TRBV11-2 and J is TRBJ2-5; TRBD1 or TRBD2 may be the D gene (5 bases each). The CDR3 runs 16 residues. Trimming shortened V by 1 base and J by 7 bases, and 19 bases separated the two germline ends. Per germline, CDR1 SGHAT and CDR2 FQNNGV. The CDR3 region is CASSLASGARPGTQYF. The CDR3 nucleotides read TGTGCCAGCAGCTTAGCTTCCGGGGCCCGCCCAGGGACCCAGTACTTC.

The CDR3 DNA reads TGTGCCAGCATGGGGATGGCGAACACCGGGGAGCTGTTTTTT. This sequence encodes CASMGMANTGELFF. The V and J genes are TRBV2 and TRBJ2-2; D not certain. This CDR3 contains 14 residues. Trimming stripped 7 bases from V and 0 bases from J, with 9 bases between. Germline CDR1 reads SNHLY; CDR2 reads FYNNEI.

The CDR3: CASRTGASLEKLFF. The CDR3 nucleotides read TGTGCCAGCAGGACAGGGGCCAGCCTTGAAAAACTGTTTTTT. This chain links TRBV7-2 with TRBJ1-4; 8 bases map to TRBD1. CDR1 is SGHTA, CDR2 FQGNSA, per germline. The J segment lost 7 bases and the V segment lost 6 bases, leaving 7 bases of the junction unmatched. This CDR3 contains 14 residues. The full variable domain, in which reference TRBV7-2 and TRBJ1-4 provide the parts outside the CDR3, is GAGVSQSPSNKVTEKGKDVELRCDPISGHTALYWYRQSLGQGLEFLIYFQGNSAPDKSGLPSDRFSAERTGGSVSTLTIQRTQQEDSAVYLCASRTGASLEKLFFGSGTQLSVL.

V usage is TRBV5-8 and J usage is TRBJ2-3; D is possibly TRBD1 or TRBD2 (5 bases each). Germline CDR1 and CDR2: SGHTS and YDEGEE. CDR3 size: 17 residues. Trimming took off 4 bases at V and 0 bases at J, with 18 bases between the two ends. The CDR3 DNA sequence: TGTGCCAGCAGCCTAGGGGCTAGCAGAAGTAGCACAGATACGCAGTATTTT. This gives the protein CASSLGASRSSTDTQYF.

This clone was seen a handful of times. The CDR3 DNA sequence: TGTGCCAGCAGCTTCCGACAGGCTCCCGTGGACGAGCAGTACTTC. Translating gives CASSFRQAPVDEQYF. The genes are TRBV7-8 and TRBJ2-7; the D gene is possibly TRBD1 (6 bases). V lost 3 bases and J lost 5, with 17 bases in between. The CDR3 has 15 residues. The germline gives CDR1 SGHVS, CDR2 FQNEAQ.

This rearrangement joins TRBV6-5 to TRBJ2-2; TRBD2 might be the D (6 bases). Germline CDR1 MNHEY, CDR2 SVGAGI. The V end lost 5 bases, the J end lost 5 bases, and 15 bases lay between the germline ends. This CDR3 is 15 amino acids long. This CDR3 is CASSTYAGSTGELFF. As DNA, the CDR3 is TGTGCCAGCAGTACCTATGCGGGGTCGACCGGGGAGCTGTTTTTT.

The CDR3 DNA reads TGTGCCAGCAGCTTAGACACAGGGAGCTCCTACGAGCAGTACTTC. Translation gives CASSLDTGSSYEQYF. This chain joins TRBV11-3 and TRBJ2-7; D may be TRBD1 (6 bases). This CDR3 region has 15 residues. V was clipped by 0 bases and J by 0 bases, with 9 bases between them. CDR1 and CDR2 from the germline V gene are SGHNT and YENEEA. The full variable domain, its missing parts supplied by reference TRBV11-3 and TRBJ2-7, is EAGVVQSPRYKIIEKKQPVAFWCNPISGHNTLYWYLQNLGQGPELLIRYENEEAVDDSQLPKDRFSAERLKGVDSTLKIQPAELGDSAVYLCASSLDTGSSYEQYFGPGTRLTVT.

The CDR3 region is CASNVVRTNTEAFF. CDR3 DNA sequence: TGTGCCAGCAATGTTGTCAGGACGAACACTGAAGCTTTCTTT. This chain joins TRBV28 and TRBJ1-1; no reliable D call. Per germline, CDR1 MDHEN and CDR2 SYDVKM. The CDR3 has 14 amino acids. V gave up 7 bases and J gave up 1 base, with 13 bases separating them.

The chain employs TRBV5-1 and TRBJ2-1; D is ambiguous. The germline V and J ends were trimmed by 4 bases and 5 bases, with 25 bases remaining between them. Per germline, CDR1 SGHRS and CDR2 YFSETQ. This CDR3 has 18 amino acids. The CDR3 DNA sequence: TGCGCCAGCAGCATACCCTGGCCCACTCTCTCGGCCCACAATGAGCAGTTCTTC. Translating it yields CASSIPWPTLSAHNEQFF.

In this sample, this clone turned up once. The CDR3 DNA reads TGTGCCAGCAGTAAACGGGACAGGGGTACCAATGAAGCTTTCTTT. It yields the protein CASSKRDRGTNEAFF. J is TRBJ1-1 and V is TRBV6-5; 10 bases fit TRBD1. The CDR3 covers 15 residues. CDR1 MNHEY and CDR2 SVGAGI come from the germline V gene. The ends lost 5 bases at V and 7 bases at J; junction bases unmatched: 10.

The CDR3 loop is CASSRAGSSGNTIYF. DNA of the CDR3: TGTGCCAGCAGTCGTGCAGGGTCCTCTGGAAACACCATATATTTT. The chain uses TRBV2 and TRBJ1-3; a possible D gene is TRBD1 (5 bases). This CDR3 contains 15 residues. Looked up from germline, CDR1 is SNHLY and CDR2 is FYNNEI. Deletions cut 5 bases from V and 0 bases from J, with 11 bases between. Based on the CDR3 plus reference TRBV2 and TRBJ1-3, the full variable domain is EPEVTQTPSHQVTQMGQEVILRCVPISNHLYFYWYRQILGQKVEFLVSFYNNEISEKSEIFDDQFSVERPDGSNFTLKIRSTKLEDSAMYFCASSRAGSSGNTIYFGEGSWLTVV.

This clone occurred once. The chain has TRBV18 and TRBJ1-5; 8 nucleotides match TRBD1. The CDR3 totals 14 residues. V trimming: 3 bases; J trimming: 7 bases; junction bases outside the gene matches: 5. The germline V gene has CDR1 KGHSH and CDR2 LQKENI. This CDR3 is CASSPGTGGQPQHF. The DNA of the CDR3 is TGTGCCAGCTCACCCGGGACAGGAGGGCAGCCCCAGCATTTT.

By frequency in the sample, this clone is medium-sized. The CDR3 DNA sequence: TGTGCCAGCAGCTATCAGGGATCCTACGAGCAGTACTTC. Translating it yields CASSYQGSYEQYF. The chain has TRBV5-8 and TRBJ2-7; D is perhaps TRBD1 (5 bases). Per the germline V gene, CDR1 is SGHTS and CDR2 is YDEGEE. The CDR3 runs to 13 residues. Trimming removed 3 bases from V and 1 base from J, with 8 bases in between.

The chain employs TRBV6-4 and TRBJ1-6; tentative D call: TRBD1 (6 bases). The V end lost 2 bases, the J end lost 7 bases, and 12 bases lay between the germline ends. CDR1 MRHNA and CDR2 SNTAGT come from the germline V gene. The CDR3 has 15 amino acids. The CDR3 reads CASSDRGGRNSPLHF. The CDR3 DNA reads TGTGCCAGCAGTGACCGAGGGGGGAGAAATTCACCCCTCCACTTT.

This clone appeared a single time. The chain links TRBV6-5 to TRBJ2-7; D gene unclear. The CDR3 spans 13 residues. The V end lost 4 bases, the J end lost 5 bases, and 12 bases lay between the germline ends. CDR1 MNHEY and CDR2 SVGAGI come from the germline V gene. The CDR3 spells CASSLGLGNEQYF. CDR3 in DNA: TGTGCCAGCAGTTTAGGTCTGGGGAACGAGCAGTACTTC.

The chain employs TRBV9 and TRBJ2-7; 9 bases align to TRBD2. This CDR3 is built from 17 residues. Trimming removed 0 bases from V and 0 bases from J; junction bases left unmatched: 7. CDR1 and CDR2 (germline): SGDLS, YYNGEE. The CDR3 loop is CASSVGSGTSSSYEQYF. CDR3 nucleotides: TGTGCCAGCAGCGTAGGTTCCGGGACTAGCAGCTCCTACGAGCAGTACTTC.

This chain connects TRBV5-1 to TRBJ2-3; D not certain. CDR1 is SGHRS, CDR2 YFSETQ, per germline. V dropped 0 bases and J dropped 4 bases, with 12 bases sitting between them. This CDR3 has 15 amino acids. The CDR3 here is CASSLVVVGPDTQYF. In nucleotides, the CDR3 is TGCGCCAGCAGCTTGGTGGTAGTTGGCCCAGATACGCAGTATTTT.

The CDR3 bases are TGTGCCAGCAGTCGGGACAGGGGCGGCGAGCAGTACTTC. It codes for CASSRDRGGEQYF. The V gene is TRBV6-4, the J gene TRBJ2-7, with TRBD1 identical over 10 bases. V shed 5 bases, J shed 6 bases, and the junction held 4 bases outside the gene matches. This CDR3 spans 13 amino acids. CDR1 MRHNA and CDR2 SNTAGT come from the germline V gene.

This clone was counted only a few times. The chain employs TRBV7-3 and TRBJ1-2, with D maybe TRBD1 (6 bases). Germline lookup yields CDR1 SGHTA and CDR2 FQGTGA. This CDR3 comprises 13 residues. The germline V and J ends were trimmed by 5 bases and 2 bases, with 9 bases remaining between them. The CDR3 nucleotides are TGTGCCAGCAGCGTGGACAGCAACTATGGCTACACCTTC. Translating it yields CASSVDSNYGYTF. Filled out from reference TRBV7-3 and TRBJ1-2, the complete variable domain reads GAGVSQTPSNKVTEKGKYVELRCDPISGHTALYWYRQSLGQGPEFLIYFQGTGAADDSGLPNDRFFAVRPEGSVSTLKIQRTERGDSAVYLCASSVDSNYGYTFGSGTRLTVV.

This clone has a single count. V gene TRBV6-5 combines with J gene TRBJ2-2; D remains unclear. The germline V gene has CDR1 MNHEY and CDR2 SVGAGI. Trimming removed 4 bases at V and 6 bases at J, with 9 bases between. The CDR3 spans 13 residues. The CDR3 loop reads CASSLPGSGELFF. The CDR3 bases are TGTGCCAGCAGTTTACCGGGTTCCGGGGAGCTGTTTTTT.

In DNA form, the CDR3 reads TGCGCCAGCAGCGCGGGGGGTCCCGGGACGAATTCACCCCTCCACTTT. The encoded protein is CASSAGGPGTNSPLHF. The chain employs TRBV5-1 and TRBJ1-6, with a weak D call TRBD1 (5 bases). Trimming removed 4 bases from V and 7 bases from J, with 18 bases in between. The CDR3 is 16 residues long. Germline V gives CDR1 SGHRS, CDR2 YFSETQ.